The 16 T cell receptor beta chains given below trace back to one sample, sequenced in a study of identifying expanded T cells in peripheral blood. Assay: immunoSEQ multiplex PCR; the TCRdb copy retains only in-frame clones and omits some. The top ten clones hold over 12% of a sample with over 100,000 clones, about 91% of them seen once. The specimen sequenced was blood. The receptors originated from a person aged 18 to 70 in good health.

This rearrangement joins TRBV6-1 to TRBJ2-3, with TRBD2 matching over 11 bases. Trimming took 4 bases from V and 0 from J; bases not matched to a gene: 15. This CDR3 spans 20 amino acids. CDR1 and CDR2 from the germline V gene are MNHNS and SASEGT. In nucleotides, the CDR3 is TGTGCCAGCAGTGCAAGGACACCTATAGCGGGAGGGTGGAGCACAGATACGCAGTATTTT. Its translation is CASSARTPIAGGWSTDTQYF.

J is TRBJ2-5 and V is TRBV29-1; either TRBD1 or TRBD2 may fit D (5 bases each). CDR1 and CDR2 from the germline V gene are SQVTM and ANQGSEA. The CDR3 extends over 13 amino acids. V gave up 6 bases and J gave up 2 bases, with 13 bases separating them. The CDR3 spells CSVNRGQQETQYF. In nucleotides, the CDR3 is TGCAGCGTAAACCGGGGCCAACAAGAGACCCAGTACTTC.

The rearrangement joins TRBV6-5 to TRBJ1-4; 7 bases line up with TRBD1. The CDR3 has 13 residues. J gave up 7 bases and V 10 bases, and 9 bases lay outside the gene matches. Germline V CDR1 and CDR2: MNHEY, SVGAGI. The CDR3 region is CATGDRASEKLFF. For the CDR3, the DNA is TGTGCCACCGGCGACAGGGCTAGTGAAAAACTGTTTTTT.

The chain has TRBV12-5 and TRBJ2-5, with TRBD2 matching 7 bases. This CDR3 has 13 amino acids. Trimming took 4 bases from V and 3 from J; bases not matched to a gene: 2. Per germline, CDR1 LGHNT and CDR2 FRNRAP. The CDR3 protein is CASGSGGKETQYF. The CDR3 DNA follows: TGTGCTAGTGGTTCCGGGGGGAAAGAGACCCAGTACTTC.

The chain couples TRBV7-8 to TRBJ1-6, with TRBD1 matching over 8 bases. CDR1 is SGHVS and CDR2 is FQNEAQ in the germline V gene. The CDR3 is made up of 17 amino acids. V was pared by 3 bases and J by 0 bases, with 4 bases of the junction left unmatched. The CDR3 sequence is CASSFTGGSSYNSPLHF. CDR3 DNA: TGTGCCAGCAGCTTCACAGGGGGGAGCTCCTATAATTCACCCCTCCACTTT.

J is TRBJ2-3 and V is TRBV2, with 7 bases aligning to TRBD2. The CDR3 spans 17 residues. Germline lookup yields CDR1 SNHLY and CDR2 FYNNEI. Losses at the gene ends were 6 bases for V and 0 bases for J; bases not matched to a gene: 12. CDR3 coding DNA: TGTGCCAGCAGCGGCCGCGGGAGCGGGTCTAGCACAGATACGCAGTATTTT. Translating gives CASSGRGSGSSTDTQYF.

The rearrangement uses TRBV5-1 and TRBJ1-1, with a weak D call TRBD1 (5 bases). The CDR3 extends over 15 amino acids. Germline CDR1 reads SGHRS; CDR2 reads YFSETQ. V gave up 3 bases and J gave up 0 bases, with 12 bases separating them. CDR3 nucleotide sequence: TGCGCCAGCAGCTGGGGACTCCCCATGAACACTGAAGCTTTCTTT. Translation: CASSWGLPMNTEAFF. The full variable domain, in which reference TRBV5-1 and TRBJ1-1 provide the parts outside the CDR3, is KAGVTQTPRYLIKTRGQQVTLSCSPISGHRSVSWYQQTPGQGLQFLFEYFSETQRNKGNFPGRFSGRQFSNSRSEMNVSTLELGDSALYLCASSWGLPMNTEAFFGQGTRLTVV.

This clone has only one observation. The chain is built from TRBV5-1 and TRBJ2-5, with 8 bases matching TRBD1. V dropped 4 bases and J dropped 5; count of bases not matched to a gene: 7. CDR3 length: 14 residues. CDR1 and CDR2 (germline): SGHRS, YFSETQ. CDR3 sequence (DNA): TGCGCCAGCAGCCGGACCAGGGGGCAGGAGACCCAGTACTTC. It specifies CASSRTRGQETQYF.

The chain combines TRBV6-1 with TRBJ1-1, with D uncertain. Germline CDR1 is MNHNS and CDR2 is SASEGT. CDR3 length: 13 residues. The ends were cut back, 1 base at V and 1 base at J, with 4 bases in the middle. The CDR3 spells CASSEGRNTEAFF. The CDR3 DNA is TGTGCCAGCAGTGAAGGGCGGAACACTGAAGCTTTCTTT.

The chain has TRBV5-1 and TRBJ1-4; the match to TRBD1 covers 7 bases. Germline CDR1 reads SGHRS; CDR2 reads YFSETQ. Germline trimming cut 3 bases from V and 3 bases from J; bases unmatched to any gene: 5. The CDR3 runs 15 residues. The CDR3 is CASSSTGEPNEKLFF. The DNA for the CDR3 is TGCGCCAGCAGCTCCACAGGGGAACCTAATGAAAAACTGTTTTTT. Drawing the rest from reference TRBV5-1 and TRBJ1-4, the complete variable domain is KAGVTQTPRYLIKTRGQQVTLSCSPISGHRSVSWYQQTPGQGLQFLFEYFSETQRNKGNFPGRFSGRQFSNSRSEMNVSTLELGDSALYLCASSSTGEPNEKLFFGSGTQLSVL.

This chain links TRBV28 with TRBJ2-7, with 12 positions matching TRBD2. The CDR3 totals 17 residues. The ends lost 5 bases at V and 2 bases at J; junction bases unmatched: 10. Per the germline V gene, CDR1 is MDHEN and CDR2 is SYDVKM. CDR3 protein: CASSRTSGTSITYEQYF. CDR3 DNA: TGTGCCAGCAGTCGGACTAGCGGGACCTCTATTACCTACGAGCAGTACTTC.

In nucleotides, the CDR3 is TGTGCCAGTTATACATGGGACACTGGAAACACCATATATTTT. It yields the protein CASYTWDTGNTIYF. V gene TRBV28 combines with J gene TRBJ1-3, with D possibly being TRBD1 (6 bases). V dropped 9 bases and J dropped 2 bases, with 14 bases sitting between them. The germline gives CDR1 MDHEN, CDR2 SYDVKM. This CDR3 region has 14 residues.

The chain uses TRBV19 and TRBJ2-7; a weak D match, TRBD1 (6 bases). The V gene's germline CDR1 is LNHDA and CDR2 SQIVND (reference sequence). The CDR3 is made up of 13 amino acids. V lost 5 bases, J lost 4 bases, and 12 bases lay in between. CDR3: CASSADRSYEQYF. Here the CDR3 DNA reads TGTGCCAGTAGTGCTGACAGGTCTTACGAGCAGTACTTC.

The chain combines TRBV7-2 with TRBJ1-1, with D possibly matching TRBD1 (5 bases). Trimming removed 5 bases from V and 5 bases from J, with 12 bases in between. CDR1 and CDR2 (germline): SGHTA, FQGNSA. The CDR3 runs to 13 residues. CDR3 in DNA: TGTGCCAGCAGCGAATGGGGGAAAACTGAAGCTTTCTTT. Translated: CASSEWGKTEAFF.

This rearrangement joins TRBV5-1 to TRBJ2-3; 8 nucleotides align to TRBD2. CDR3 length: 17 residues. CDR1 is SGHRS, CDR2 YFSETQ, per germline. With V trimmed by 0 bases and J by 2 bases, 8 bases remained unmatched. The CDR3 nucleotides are TGCGCCAGCAGCTTGGCTTCTAGCGGGCTTAACACAGATACGCAGTATTTT. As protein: CASSLASSGLNTDTQYF.

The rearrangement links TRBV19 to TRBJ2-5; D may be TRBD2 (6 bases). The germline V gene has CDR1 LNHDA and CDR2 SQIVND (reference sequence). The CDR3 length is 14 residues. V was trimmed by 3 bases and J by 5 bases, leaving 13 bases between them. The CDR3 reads CASSISPGRETQYF. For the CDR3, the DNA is TGTGCCAGTAGTATTTCGCCGGGGAGGGAGACCCAGTACTTC.